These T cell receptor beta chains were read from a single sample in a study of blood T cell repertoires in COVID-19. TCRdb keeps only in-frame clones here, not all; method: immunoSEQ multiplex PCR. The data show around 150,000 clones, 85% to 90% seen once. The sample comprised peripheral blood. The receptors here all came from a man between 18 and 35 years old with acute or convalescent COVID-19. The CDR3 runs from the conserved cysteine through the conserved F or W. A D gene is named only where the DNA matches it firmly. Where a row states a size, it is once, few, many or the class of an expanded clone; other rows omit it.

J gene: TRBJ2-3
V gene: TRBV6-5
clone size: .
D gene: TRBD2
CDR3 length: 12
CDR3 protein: CASSDERDTQYF
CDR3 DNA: TGTGCCAGCAGCGATGAGCGGGACACGCAGTATTTT

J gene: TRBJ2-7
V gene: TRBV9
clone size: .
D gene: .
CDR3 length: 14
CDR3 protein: CASSVGISPYEQYF
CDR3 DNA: TGTGCCAGCAGCGTAGGTATTAGTCCCTACGAGCAGTACTTC

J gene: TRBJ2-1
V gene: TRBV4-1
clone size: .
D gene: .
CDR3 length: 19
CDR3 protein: CASSQVILSGISRGNEQFF
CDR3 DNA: TGCGCCAGCAGCCAAGTGATTCTTTCAGGGATTAGCAGGGGAAATGAGCAGTTCTTC

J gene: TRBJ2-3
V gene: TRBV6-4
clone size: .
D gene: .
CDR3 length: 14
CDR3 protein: CASSDSIGGDTQYF
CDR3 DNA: TGTGCCAGCAGTGACTCGATCGGGGGTGATACGCAGTATTTT

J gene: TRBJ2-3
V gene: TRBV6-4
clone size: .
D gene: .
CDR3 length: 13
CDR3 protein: CASSPTPADTQYF
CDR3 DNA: TGTGCCAGCAGTCCAACCCCAGCAGATACGCAGTATTTT

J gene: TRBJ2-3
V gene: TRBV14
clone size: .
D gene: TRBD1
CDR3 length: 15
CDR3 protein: CASSQEGQSTDTQYF
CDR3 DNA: TGTGCCAGCAGCCAAGAGGGACAGTCCACAGATACGCAGTATTTT

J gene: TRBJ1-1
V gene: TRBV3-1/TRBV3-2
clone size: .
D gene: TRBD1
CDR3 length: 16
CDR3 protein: CASSQDFGQVNTEAFF
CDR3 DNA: TGTGCCAGCAGCCAAGATTTTGGACAGGTGAACACTGAAGCTTTCTTT

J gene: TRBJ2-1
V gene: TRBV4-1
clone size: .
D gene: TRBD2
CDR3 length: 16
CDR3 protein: CASSQGLESSYNEQFF
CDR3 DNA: TGCGCCAGCAGCCAGGGACTAGAGAGCTCCTACAATGAGCAGTTCTTC

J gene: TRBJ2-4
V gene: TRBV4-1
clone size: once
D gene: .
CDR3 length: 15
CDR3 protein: CASSQDGAGLSIQYF
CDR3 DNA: TGCGCCAGCAGCCAAGATGGGGCAGGGCTTAGCATTCAGTACTTC

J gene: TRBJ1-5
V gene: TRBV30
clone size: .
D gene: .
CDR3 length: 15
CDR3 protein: CAWSVGSRGDQPQHF
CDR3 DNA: TGTGCCTGGAGTGTAGGCTCCAGGGGCGATCAGCCCCAGCATTTT

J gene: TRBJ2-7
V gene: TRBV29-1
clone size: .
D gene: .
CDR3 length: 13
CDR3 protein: CSVEASGRYEQYF
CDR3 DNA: TGCAGCGTTGAAGCCAGCGGACGTTACGAGCAGTACTTC

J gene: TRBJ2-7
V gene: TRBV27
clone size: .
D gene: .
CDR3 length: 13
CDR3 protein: CASSYHGAPEQYF
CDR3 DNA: TGTGCCAGCAGTTATCATGGGGCCCCCGAGCAGTACTTC

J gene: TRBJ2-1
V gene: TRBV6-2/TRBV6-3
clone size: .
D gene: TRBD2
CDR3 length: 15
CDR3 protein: CASSYRAGDYNEQFF
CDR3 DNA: TGTGCCAGCAGTTACAGAGCGGGGGACTACAATGAGCAGTTCTTC

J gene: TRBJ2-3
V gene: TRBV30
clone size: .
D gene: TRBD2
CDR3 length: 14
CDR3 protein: CAWCGGLVTDTQYF
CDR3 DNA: TGTGCCTGGTGCGGGGGGCTGGTCACAGATACGCAGTATTTT

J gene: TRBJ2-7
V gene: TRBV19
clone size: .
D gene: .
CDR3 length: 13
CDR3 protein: CASSITGTYEQYF
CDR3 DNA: TGTGCCAGTAGTATTACCGGTACCTACGAGCAGTACTTC

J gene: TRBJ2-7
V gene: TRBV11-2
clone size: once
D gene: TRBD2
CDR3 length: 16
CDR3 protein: CASSSRGSGGTYEQYF
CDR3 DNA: TGTGCCAGCAGCTCCCGGGGAAGCGGGGGAACCTACGAGCAGTACTTC

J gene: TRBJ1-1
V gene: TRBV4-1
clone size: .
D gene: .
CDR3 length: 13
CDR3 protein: CASSQDSGGEAFF
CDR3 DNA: TGCGCCAGCAGCCAAGACAGCGGAGGTGAAGCTTTCTTT

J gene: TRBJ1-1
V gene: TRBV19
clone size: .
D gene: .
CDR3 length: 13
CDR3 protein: CASSPQGNTEAFF
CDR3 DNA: TGTGCCAGTAGCCCACAGGGAAACACTGAAGCTTTCTTT

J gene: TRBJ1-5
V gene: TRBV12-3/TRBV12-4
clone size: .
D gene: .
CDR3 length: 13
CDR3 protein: CASSQDPGQPQHF
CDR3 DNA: TGTGCCAGCAGTCAGGATCCCGGCCAGCCCCAGCATTTT

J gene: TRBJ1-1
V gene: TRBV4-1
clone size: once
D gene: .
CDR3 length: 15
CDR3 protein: CASSQDPLGRTEAFF
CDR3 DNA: TGCGCCAGCAGCCAAGATCCCTTGGGGCGCACTGAAGCTTTCTTT

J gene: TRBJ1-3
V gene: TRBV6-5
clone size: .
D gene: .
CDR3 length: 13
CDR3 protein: CASSMGSGNTIYF
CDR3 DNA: TGTGCCAGCAGTATGGGGAGCGGAAACACCATATATTTT

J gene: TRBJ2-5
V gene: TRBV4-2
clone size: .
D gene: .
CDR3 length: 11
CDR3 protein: CASSQRETQYF
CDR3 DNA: TGTGCCAGCAGCCAGCGGGAGACCCAGTACTTC

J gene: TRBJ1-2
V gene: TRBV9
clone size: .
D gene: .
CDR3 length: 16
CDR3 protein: CASSGLLEVPSYGYTF
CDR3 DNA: TGTGCCAGCAGCGGACTACTGGAGGTCCCAAGCTATGGCTACACCTTC

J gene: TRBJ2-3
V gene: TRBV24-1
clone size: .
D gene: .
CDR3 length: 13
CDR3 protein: CATGGTLRNTQYF
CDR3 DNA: TGTGCCACCGGGGGGACTTTACGGAATACGCAGTATTTT

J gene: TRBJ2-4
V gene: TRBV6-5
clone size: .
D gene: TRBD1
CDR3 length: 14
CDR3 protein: CASSPGTDQNIQYF
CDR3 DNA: TGTGCCAGCAGTCCCGGGACAGACCAAAACATTCAGTACTTC

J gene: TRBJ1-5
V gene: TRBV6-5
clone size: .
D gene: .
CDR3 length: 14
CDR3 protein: CASSRGGWDQPQHF
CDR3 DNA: TGTGCCAGCAGTCGGGGGGGTTGGGATCAGCCCCAGCATTTT

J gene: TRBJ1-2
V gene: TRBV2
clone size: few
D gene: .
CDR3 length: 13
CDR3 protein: CASRGIEVYGYTF
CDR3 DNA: TGTGCCAGCCGGGGGATTGAAGTTTATGGCTACACCTTC

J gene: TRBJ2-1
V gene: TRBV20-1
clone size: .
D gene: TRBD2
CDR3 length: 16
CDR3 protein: CSASSLAGGLYNEQFF
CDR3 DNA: TGCAGTGCTAGTTCGCTAGCGGGGGGGTTATACAATGAGCAGTTCTTC

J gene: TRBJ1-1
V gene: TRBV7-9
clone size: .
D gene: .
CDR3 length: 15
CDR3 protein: CASSKPGHGDAEAFF
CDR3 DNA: TGTGCCAGCAGCAAACCGGGACACGGGGACGCTGAAGCTTTCTTT

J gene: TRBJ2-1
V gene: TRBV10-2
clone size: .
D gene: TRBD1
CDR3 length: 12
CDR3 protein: CASGDRDNEQFF
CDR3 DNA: TGCGCCAGCGGGGACAGAGACAATGAGCAGTTCTTC

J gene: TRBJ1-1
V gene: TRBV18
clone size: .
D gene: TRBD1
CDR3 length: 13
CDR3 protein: CASSGGQGPEAFF
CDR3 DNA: TGTGCCAGCTCGGGGGGACAGGGACCTGAAGCTTTCTTT

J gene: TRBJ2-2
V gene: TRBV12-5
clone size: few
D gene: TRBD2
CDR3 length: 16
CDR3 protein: CASGPIAGTYTGELFF
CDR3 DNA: TGTGCTAGTGGTCCCATAGCGGGGACCTACACCGGGGAGCTGTTTTTT

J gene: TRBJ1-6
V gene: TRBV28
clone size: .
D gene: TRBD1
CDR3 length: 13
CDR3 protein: CASDRASAAPLHF
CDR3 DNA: TGTGCCAGCGACAGGGCGTCAGCTGCACCCCTCCACTTT

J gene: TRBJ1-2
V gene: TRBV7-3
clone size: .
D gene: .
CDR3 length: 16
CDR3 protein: CASSLSLPGETYGYTF
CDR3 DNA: TGTGCCAGCAGCTTATCCCTACCCGGGGAAACCTATGGCTACACCTTC

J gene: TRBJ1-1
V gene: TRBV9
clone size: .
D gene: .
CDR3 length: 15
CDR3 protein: CASSGPLERNTEAFF
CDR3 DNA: TGTGCCAGCAGCGGACCATTGGAGAGAAACACTGAAGCTTTCTTT

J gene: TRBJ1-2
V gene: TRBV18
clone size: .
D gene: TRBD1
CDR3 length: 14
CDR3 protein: CASSRDRGSYGYTF
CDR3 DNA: TGTGCCAGCTCACGCGACAGGGGTAGCTATGGCTACACCTTC

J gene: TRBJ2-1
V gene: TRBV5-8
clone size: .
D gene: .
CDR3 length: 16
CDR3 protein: CASSGYQGSSYNEQFF
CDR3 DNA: TGTGCCAGCAGCGGCTATCAGGGTAGCTCCTACAATGAGCAGTTCTTC

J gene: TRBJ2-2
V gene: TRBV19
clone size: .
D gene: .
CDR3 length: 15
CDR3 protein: CASSIQAMNTGELFF
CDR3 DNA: TGTGCCAGTAGTATCCAGGCAATGAACACCGGGGAGCTGTTTTTT

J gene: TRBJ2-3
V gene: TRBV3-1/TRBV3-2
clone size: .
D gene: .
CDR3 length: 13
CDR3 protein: CASSKQSTDTQYF
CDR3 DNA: TGTGCCAGCAGCAAGCAATCCACAGATACGCAGTATTTT

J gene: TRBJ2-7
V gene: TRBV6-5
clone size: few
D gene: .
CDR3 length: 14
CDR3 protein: CASRPTGNSYEQYF
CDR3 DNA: TGTGCCAGCAGGCCCACAGGAAACTCCTACGAGCAGTACTTC

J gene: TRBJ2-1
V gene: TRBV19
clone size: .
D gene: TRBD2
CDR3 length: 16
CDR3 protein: CASRKSSGVSYNEQFF
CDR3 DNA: TGTGCCAGTAGGAAATCTAGCGGGGTCTCCTACAATGAGCAGTTCTTC

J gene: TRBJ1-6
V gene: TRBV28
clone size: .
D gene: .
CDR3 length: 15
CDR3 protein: CASMRRTAGNSPLHF
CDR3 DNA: TGTGCCAGCATGAGACGCACGGCAGGGAATTCACCCCTCCACTTT

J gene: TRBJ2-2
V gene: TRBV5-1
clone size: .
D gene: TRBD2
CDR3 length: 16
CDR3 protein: CASSFLAGADTGELFF
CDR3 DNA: TGCGCCAGCAGCTTTCTAGCGGGGGCGGACACCGGGGAGCTGTTTTTT

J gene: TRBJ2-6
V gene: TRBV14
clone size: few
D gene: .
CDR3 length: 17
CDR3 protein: CASSPQGLRSGANVLTF
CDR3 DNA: TGTGCCAGCAGCCCCCAGGGTCTCAGGTCTGGGGCCAACGTCCTGACTTTC

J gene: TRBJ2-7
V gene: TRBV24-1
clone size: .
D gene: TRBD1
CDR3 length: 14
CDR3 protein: CATSDLGTAYEQYF
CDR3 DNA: TGTGCCACCAGTGACCTTGGGACAGCCTACGAGCAGTACTTC